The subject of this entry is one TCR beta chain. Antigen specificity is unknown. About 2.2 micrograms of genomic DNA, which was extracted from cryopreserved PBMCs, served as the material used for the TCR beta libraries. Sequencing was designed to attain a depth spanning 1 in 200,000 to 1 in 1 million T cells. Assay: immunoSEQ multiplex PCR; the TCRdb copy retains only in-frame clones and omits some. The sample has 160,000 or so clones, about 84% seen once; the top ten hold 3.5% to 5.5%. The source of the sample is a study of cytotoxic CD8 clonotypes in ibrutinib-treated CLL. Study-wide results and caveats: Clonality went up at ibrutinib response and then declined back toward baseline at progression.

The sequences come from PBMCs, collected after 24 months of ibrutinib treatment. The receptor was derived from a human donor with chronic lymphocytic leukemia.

The CDR3 loop reads CASRSTLEAFF. The CDR3 DNA sequence: TGTGCCAGCCGTTCCACACTGGAAGCTTTCTTT. The chain has TRBV7-9 and TRBJ1-1, with D hard to call. With 8 bases removed from V and 8 bases from J, the gap between germline ends came to 12 bases. The V gene's germline CDR1 is SEHNR and CDR2 FQNEAQ (reference sequence). The CDR3 runs 11 residues.